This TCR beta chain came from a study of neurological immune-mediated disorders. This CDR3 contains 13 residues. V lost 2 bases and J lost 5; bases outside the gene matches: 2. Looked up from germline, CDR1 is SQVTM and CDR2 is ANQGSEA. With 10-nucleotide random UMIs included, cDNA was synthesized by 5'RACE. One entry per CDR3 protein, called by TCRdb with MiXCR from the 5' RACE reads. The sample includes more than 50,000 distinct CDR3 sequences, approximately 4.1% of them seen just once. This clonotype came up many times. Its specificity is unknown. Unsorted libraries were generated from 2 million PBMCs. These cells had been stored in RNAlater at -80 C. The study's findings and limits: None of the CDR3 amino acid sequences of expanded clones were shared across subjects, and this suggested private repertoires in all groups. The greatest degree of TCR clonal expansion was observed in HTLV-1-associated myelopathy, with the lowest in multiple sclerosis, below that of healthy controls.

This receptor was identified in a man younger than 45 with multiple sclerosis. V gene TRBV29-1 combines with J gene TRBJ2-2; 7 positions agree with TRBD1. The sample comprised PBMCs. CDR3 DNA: TGCAGCGTTGAACGGACAGGAACCGGGGAGCTGTTTTTT. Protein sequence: CSVERTGTGELFF.